These 10 T cell receptor beta chains were all obtained from the same sample, sequenced in a study of T cell responses to AZD1222 COVID-19 vaccine. This table comes from immunoSEQ multiplex PCR, and its TCRdb copy is limited to in-frame clones, with some not included. The table shows 100,000 or so clones, with just over 85% occurring only once. The sequences come from peripheral blood, collected on day 0 of AZD1222 vaccination. The receptors derive from an adult in good health.

This rearrangement joins TRBV11-2 to TRBJ1-3; no clear D. The V end lost 1 base, the J end lost 0 bases, and 10 bases lay between the germline ends. Germline CDR1 SGHAT, CDR2 FQNNGV. CDR3 length: 16 amino acids. The CDR3 loop reads CASSLGLGDSGNTIYF. The CDR3 nucleotides are TGTGCCAGCAGCTTAGGTCTCGGTGACTCTGGAAACACCATATATTTT.

This chain joins TRBV12-3 or TRBV12-4 and TRBJ1-5, with TRBD1 matching over 9 bases. V dropped 2 bases and J dropped 11; count of bases not matched to a gene: 4. This CDR3 has 13 residues. The CDR3 DNA sequence: TGTGCCAGCAGTTTAAACAGGGACAGGGCCCAGCATTTT. It is translated as CASSLNRDRAQHF.

The chain combines TRBV10-2 with TRBJ1-4; the D is unclear. CDR3 length equals 16 residues. From germline, CDR1 is WSHSY and CDR2 SAAADI. V lost 3 bases and J 8 bases, leaving 19 bases between the germline ends. This CDR3 reads CASSDKGWSGTEKLFF. The CDR3 nucleotides are TGCGCCAGCAGTGATAAGGGTTGGTCGGGTACCGAAAAACTGTTTTTT.

CDR3: CASSLWGGASEQFF. As DNA, the CDR3 is TGTGCCAGCAGCCTCTGGGGGGGGGCCTCTGAGCAGTTCTTC. The chain has TRBV7-2 and TRBJ2-1; TRBD2 is a possible D gene (7 bases). The ends were cut back, 5 bases at V and 9 bases at J, with 17 bases in the middle. Germline V gene lookup returns CDR1 SGHTA and CDR2 FQGNSA. The CDR3 has 14 amino acids.

The rearrangement joins TRBV7-2 to TRBJ1-2; the D gene is possibly TRBD1 (5 bases). Trimming removed 5 bases at V and 2 bases at J, with 12 bases between. Germline V gives CDR1 SGHTA, CDR2 FQGNSA. The CDR3 runs 14 residues. The CDR3 loop is CASSPRDGNYGYTF. The CDR3 DNA reads TGTGCCAGCAGCCCCCGGGACGGGAACTATGGCTACACCTTC. The whole variable domain, filled in from reference TRBV7-2 and TRBJ1-2, reads GAGVSQSPSNKVTEKGKDVELRCDPISGHTALYWYRQSLGQGLEFLIYFQGNSAPDKSGLPSDRFSAERTGGSVSTLTIQRTQQEDSAVYLCASSPRDGNYGYTFGSGTRLTVV.

For the CDR3, the DNA is TGTGCCAGTAGTATTGCAACTAGCGGGGGAGATACGCAGTATTTT. It yields the protein CASSIATSGGDTQYF. The chain carries TRBV19 and TRBJ2-3, with 11 bases lining up with TRBD2. This CDR3 comprises 15 residues. V lost 3 bases to trimming and J lost 5 bases; unmatched junction nucleotides: 4. CDR1 is LNHDA and CDR2 is SQIVND in the germline V gene (reference sequence).

The chain is built from TRBV29-1 and TRBJ2-5, with TRBD2 matching 12 bases. V dropped 7 bases and J dropped 0; count of bases not matched to a gene: 3. The CDR3 extends over 14 amino acids. Germline assignment: CDR1 SQVTM and CDR2 ANQGSEA. The DNA for the CDR3 is TGCAGCGCTTGGACTAGCGGGGACCAAGAGACCCAGTACTTC. This encodes CSAWTSGDQETQYF.

The chain employs TRBV5-6 and TRBJ2-2, with 10 positions matching TRBD1. Trimming cost V 2 bases and J 6 bases; bases outside gene matches: 1. The V gene's germline CDR1 is SGHDT and CDR2 YYEEEE. This CDR3 spans 14 amino acids. CDR3 in amino acids: CASSLGQGAGELFF. In DNA form, the CDR3 reads TGTGCCAGCAGCTTAGGACAGGGGGCCGGGGAGCTGTTTTTT.

The chain carries TRBV3-1 (or the pseudogene TRBV3-2) and TRBJ1-1; the match to TRBD1 covers 9 bases. Trimming cost V 4 bases and J 4 bases; bases outside gene matches: 7. The CDR3 consists of 15 residues. Germline V lookup: CDR1 LGHDT, CDR2 YNNKEL (reference sequence). CDR3 region: CASSPRQGGGTEAFF. Here the CDR3 DNA reads TGTGCCAGCAGCCCGCGACAGGGGGGAGGCACTGAAGCTTTCTTT.

The rearrangement links TRBV4-2 to TRBJ2-3, with 8 bases that match TRBD2. Germline loops: CDR1 LGHNA, CDR2 YNFKEQ. CDR3 size: 17 residues. Trimming took 0 bases from V and 7 from J; bases not matched to a gene: 12. For the CDR3, the DNA is TGTGCCAGCAGCCAAGATCTTCTGGCGGGAGGTGGGTATACGCAGTATTTT. As protein: CASSQDLLAGGGYTQYF.